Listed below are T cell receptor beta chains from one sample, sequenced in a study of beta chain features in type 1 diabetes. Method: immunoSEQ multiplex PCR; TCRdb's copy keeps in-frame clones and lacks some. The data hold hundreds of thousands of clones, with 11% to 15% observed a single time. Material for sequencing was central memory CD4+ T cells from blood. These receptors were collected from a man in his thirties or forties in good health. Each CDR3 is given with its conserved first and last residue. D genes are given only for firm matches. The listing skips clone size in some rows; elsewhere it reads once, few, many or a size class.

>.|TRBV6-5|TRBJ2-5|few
TGTGCCAGCAGCTTACGGATTAATTGGTACTTC
CASSLRINWYF
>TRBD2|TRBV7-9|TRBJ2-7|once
TGTGCCAGCAGCCCGGGGGGCTACGAGCAGTACTTC
CASSPGGYEQYF
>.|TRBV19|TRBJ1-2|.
TGTGCCAGTAGTAGCTCCATAGCCGGGACAATCTATGGCTACACCTTC
CASSSSIAGTIYGYTF
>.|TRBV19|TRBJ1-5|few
TGTGCCAGTCCTCCAGGGGGCAATCAGCCCCAGCATTTT
CASPPGGNQPQHF
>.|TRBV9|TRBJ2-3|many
TGTGCCAGCAGCAAAACAGATACGCAGTATTTT
CASSKTDTQYF
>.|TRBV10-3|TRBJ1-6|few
TGTGCCATCAGTGAGTCTGATCAGAATAATTCACCCCTCCACTTT
CAISESDQNNSPLHF
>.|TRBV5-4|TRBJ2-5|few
TGTGCCAGCAGCTTGGGGGGGGGCCGCACCCAAGAGACCCAGTACTTC
CASSLGGGRTQETQYF
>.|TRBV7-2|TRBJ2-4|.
TGTGCCAGCAGCAGACAGGTTGGGGGGATTCAGTACTTC
CASSRQVGGIQYF
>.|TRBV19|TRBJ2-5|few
TGTGCCAGCGGTGCTAGGCAAGAGACCCAGTACTTC
CASGARQETQYF
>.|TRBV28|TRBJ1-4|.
TGTGCCAGCAGTTTGAACTATGAAAAACTGTTTTTT
CASSLNYEKLFF
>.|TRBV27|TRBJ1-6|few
TGTGCCAGCAGTCCTCGGACAGTAAGCTCCTATAATTCACCCCTCCACTTT
CASSPRTVSSYNSPLHF
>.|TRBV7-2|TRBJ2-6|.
TGTGCCAGCAGCTTAACCAATGCCCTCAACTCTGGGGCCAACGTCCTGACTTTC
CASSLTNALNSGANVLTF
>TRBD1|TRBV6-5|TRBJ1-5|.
TGTGCCAGCAGTGGGGACAGGGTGGGTCAGCCCCAGCATTTT
CASSGDRVGQPQHF
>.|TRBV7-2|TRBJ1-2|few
TGTGCCAGCAGCCCCGGCAGCGGCTATGGCTACACCTTC
CASSPGSGYGYTF
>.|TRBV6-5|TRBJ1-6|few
TGTGCCAGCAGTGGGCCCGAGGCTTCACCCCTCCACTTT
CASSGPEASPLHF
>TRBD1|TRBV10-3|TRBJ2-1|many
TGTGCCATCAGTGAGCGGGACAGCGCCTACAATGAGCAGTTCTTC
CAISERDSAYNEQFF
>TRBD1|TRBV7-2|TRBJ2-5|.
TGTGCCAGCAGCTCTCGGACAGGACAGCAAGAGACCCAGTACTTC
CASSSRTGQQETQYF
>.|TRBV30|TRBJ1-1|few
TGTGCCTGGAGTGTACGGGGCGAAGCAGCTTTCTTT
CAWSVRGEAAFF
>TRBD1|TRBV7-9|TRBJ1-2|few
TGCGCCAGCAGCCAAGATCCCACAGGGGCAAGACCCTATGGCTACACCTTC
CASSQDPTGARPYGYTF
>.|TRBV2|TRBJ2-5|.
TGTGCCAGCAGTGAAGTCCCGGAGACCCAGTACTTC
CASSEVPETQYF
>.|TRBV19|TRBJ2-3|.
TGTGCCAGTAGTATAGCGACCCCAGCCCCAACAACGCAGTATTTT
CASSIATPAPTTQYF
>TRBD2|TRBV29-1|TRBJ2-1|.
TGCAGCGGTGGAGCGGGAACCTCCTACAATGAGCAGTTCTTC
CSGGAGTSYNEQFF
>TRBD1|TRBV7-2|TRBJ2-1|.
TGTGCCAGCAGCCAGTCGACAGGGCTGATAATCAATGAGCAGTTCTTC
CASSQSTGLIINEQFF
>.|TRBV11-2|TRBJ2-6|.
TGTGCCAGCAGCCGCATGAGGCGCGGAGGCTCTGGGGCCAACGTCCTGACTTTC
CASSRMRRGGSGANVLTF
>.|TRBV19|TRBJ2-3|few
TGTGCCAGTAGTATAGGGGGGATGCGGAGCACAGATACGCAGTATTTT
CASSIGGMRSTDTQYF
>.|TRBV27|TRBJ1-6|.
TGTGCCAGCAGCCCGGCCCACGGGACATCGTCTTCACCCCTCCACTTT
CASSPAHGTSSSPLHF
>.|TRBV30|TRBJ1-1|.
TGTGCCTGGAAGAACGGGGATTGGAGCACTGAAGCTTTCTTT
CAWKNGDWSTEAFF
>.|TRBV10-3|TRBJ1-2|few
TGTGCCATCAGTGCCCTAAGAGGGGGCTACACCTTC
CAISALRGGYTF
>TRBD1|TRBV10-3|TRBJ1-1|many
TGTGCCTCAACCTCGACGAGCCGGACAGGCGGTATTGTCCTCTTT
CASTSTSRTGGIVLF
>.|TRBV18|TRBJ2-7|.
TGTGCCAGCTCACCACCAGGTATTCAGGACGAGCAGTACTTC
CASSPPGIQDEQYF
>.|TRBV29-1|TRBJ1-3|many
TGCAGCGGACAACAGAGCTCTGGAAACACCATATATTTT
CSGQQSSGNTIYF
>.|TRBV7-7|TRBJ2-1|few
TGTGCCAGCTCTGGCGGGGGCCACTACAATGAGCAGTTCTTC
CASSGGGHYNEQFF
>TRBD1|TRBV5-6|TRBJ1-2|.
TGTGCCAGCAGCTTTATGACCCACCCCGGACAGGAGAACGATGGCTACACCTTC
CASSFMTHPGQENDGYTF
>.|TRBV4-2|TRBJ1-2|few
TGTGCCAGCAGCCAAGATAGTACCCAACCTTATGGCTACACCTTC
CASSQDSTQPYGYTF
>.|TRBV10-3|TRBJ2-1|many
TGTGCCATCAGTGAGTCGAGGCAGGGCCACAATGAGCAGTTCTTC
CAISESRQGHNEQFF
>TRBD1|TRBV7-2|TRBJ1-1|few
TGTGCCAGCAGCGCACAGGGGCACGGGAGCACTGAAGCTTTCTTT
CASSAQGHGSTEAFF
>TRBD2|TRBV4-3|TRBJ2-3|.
TGCGCCAGCAGCCAAGAGGCGGGGGGGTACACAGATACGCAGTATTTT
CASSQEAGGYTDTQYF
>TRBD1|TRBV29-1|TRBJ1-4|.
TGCAGCGTTGGGCAGGGGGATGAAAAACTGTTTTTT
CSVGQGDEKLFF
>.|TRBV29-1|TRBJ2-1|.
TGCAGCGTTGTGCGTCGGGGAGGGGGCTACAATGAGCAGTTCTTC
CSVVRRGGGYNEQFF
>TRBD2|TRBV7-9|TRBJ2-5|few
TGTGCCAGCAGCTTAGGTAGCGGGGGAGGAGAGACCCAGTACTTC
CASSLGSGGGETQYF
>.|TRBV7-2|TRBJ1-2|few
TGTGCCAGCAGCTTACGTGGGGGCCGTAACTATGGCTACACCTTC
CASSLRGGRNYGYTF
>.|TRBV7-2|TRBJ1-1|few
TGTGCCAGCAGCGAAACGCGATACACTGAAGCTTTCTTT
CASSETRYTEAFF
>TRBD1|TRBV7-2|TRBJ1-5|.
TGTGCCAGCAGCTTGGGAGGTACCGGGACAGGGAGTCAGCCCCAGCATTTT
CASSLGGTGTGSQPQHF
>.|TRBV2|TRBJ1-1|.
TGTGCCAGCAGTGCGACCAGGGACACTGAAGCTTTCTTT
CASSATRDTEAFF
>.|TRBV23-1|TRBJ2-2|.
TGCGCCAGCAGTCAATCCGGGGGAACCGGGGAGCTGTTTTTT
CASSQSGGTGELFF
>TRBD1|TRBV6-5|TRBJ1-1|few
TGTGCCAGCAGGGGACAGGGGGCGGGGGACACTGAAGCTTTCTTT
CASRGQGAGDTEAFF
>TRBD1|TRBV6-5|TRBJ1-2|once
TGTGCCAGCAGTTATTGGCCCGGGACAGTTAACTATGGCTACACCTTC
CASSYWPGTVNYGYTF
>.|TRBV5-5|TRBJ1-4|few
TGTGCCAGCAGCTTTAGGCGAGGGGAAAAACTGTTTTTT
CASSFRRGEKLFF